Following are 6 T cell receptor beta chains from one sample sequenced in a study of Graves' ophthalmopathy and Graves' hyperthyroidism. Scientists amplified the TCR beta CDR3 regions from RNA transcripts. Second-round multiplex PCR followed a first-round RT-PCR using HTBI primers. TCRdb fed the multiplex PCR reads into MiXCR, producing one record per CDR3 protein. The sample lists 660,000 or so distinct CDR3 sequences, roughly two fifths occurring once. Sequencing was done on a sample of peripheral blood. The receptors were sampled from an adult man with Graves' ophthalmopathy.

The gene calls are TRBV6-6 and TRBJ2-5, with D uncertain. Between the trimmed V and J ends, which lost 2 bases and 2 bases, there was a span of 9 bases. The CDR3 has 14 residues. Germline CDR1 is MNHNY and CDR2 is SVGAGI (reference sequence). For the CDR3, the DNA is TGTGCCAGCAGTTACGACGGCAGACAAGAGACCCAGTACTTC. It translates to CASSYDGRQETQYF.

The sample holds many counts of this clonotype. Germline and junction disagree at one end, which may indicate a read error. V gene TRBV20-1 combines with J gene TRBJ2-7; D possibly corresponds to TRBD2 (6 bases). The CDR3 contains 13 residues. Looked up from germline, CDR1 is DFQATT and CDR2 is SNEGSKA (reference sequence). CDR3 sequence (DNA): TGCAGTGCTAGAGAGGGACTGCACTACGAGCAGTACTTT. Protein: CSAREGLHYEQYF.

Worth noting for this clonotype: This may arise from a read error, as a much more abundant clone is one base away. The gene calls are TRBV5-1 and TRBJ2-5; D is undetermined. The germline CDR1 and CDR2 sequences are SGHRS and YFSETQ. The CDR3 consists of 14 residues. CDR3 in amino acids: CVSSLMSAQETQYF. CDR3 coding DNA: TGCGTCAGCAGCTTGATGAGCGCCCAAGAGACCCAGTACTTC. Based on the CDR3 plus reference TRBV5-1 and TRBJ2-5, the full variable domain is KAGVTQTPRYLIKTRGQQVTLSCSPISGHRSVSWYQQTPGQGLQFLFEYFSETQRNKGNFPGRFSGRQFSNSRSEMNVSTLELGDSALYLCVSSLMSAQETQYFGPGTRLLVL.

This clonotype was seen at least ten times. The J gene is TRBJ1-6, the V gene TRBV12-3 or TRBV12-4; possibly TRBD1 for D (5 bases). CDR3 length: 15 residues. V dropped 3 bases and J dropped 0 bases, with 6 bases sitting between them. For the CDR3, the DNA is TGTGCCAGCAGTTTTGGGGGCTCCTATAATTCACCCCTCCACTTT. Residues: CASSFGGSYNSPLHF.

The chain uses TRBV12-3 or TRBV12-4 and TRBJ1-1; TRBD1 is a possible D gene (5 bases). The V end lost 2 bases, the J end lost 1 base, and 14 bases lay between the germline ends. The CDR3 totals 16 residues. CDR3 loop: CASSLMMGTGNTEAFF. CDR3 in DNA: TGTGCCAGCAGTTTAATGATGGGGACGGGGAACACTGAAGCTTTCTTT.

In its sample, this clonotype was seen many times. V is TRBV7-9 and J is TRBJ1-1, with 8 bases fitting TRBD1. This CDR3 has 18 amino acids. Germline values: CDR1 SEHNR, CDR2 FQNEAQ (reference sequence). Trimming took 5 bases from V and 6 from J; bases not matched to a gene: 20. DNA for the CDR3: TGTGCCAGCAGCCAGAGTAGGCGACAGGGGCCGGGCAGGCCTGAAGCTTTCTTT. Amino acids: CASSQSRRQGPGRPEAFF.